What follows are 18 T cell receptor beta chains derived from one specimen sequenced in a study of blood T cell repertoires in COVID-19. Assay used: immunoSEQ multiplex PCR; TCRdb lists only in-frame clones, some missing. This sample yields about 210,000 clones, of which around 82% are seen a single time; more than 7% belongs to the top ten. The sample was peripheral blood. The source is a woman in her seventies with acute or convalescent COVID-19.

V usage is TRBV7-9 and J usage is TRBJ1-1; D not resolved. There are 13 residues in the CDR3. Germline V gene sequence: CDR1 SEHNR, CDR2 FQNEAQ (reference sequence). V was trimmed by 4 bases and J by 0 bases, leaving 6 bases between them. CDR3 bases: TGTGCCAGCAGCTCCCCGGTGAACACTGAAGCTTTCTTT. This gives the protein CASSSPVNTEAFF.

Only one count was recorded for this clone. Within the sample, other DNA sequences also encode this same CDR3. The V call is TRBV13, the J call TRBJ2-7, with D perhaps TRBD1 (5 bases). Deletions cut 0 bases from V and 5 bases from J, with 11 bases between. The CDR3 is made up of 14 amino acids. Germline CDR1 reads PRHDT; CDR2 reads FYEKMQ (reference sequence). The DNA of the CDR3 is TGTGCCAGCAGCTTAGGCAGAGAAGGGGACGAGCAGTACGTC. Its translation: CASSLGREGDEQYV.

The chain links TRBV6-2 or TRBV6-3 to TRBJ2-3; 8 nucleotides agree with TRBD1. The CDR3 has 18 amino acids. Germline assignment: CDR1 MNHEY and CDR2 SVGEGT. J was trimmed by 6 bases and V by 0 bases; bases with no gene match: 14. The CDR3 nucleotides read TGTGCCAGCAGTTACTCGAAAAGGCTGCTTACAGGGGGTGATACGCAGTATTTT. Residues: CASSYSKRLLTGGDTQYF.

The chain is built from TRBV5-1 and TRBJ2-1; D call uncertain. Germline V gene data show CDR1 as SGHRS and CDR2 as YFSETQ. The V and J ends lost 2 bases and 3 bases respectively, with 6 bases between them. The CDR3 totals 13 residues. CDR3 protein: CASSLNSYNEQFF. Here the CDR3 DNA reads TGCGCCAGCAGCTTAAACAGCTACAATGAGCAGTTCTTC.

V and J are TRBV6-1 and TRBJ1-3; D remains unclear. The CDR3 runs to 14 residues. Trimming pared 2 bases from V and 3 bases from J, leaving 8 bases between. Germline V gene sequence: CDR1 MNHNS, CDR2 SASEGT. CDR3 sequence (DNA): TGTGCCAGCAGTGAATCAGGTGATGGAAACACCATATATTTT. It encodes CASSESGDGNTIYF.

This sequence joins TRBV11-3 and TRBJ2-1; no clear D gene. CDR3 length: 14 amino acids. Trimming took off 5 bases at V and 6 bases at J, with 14 bases between the two ends. The germline gives CDR1 SGHNT, CDR2 YENEEA. CDR3: CASSLNLASNEQFF. The CDR3 coding sequence is TGTGCCAGCAGCCTAAATTTAGCATCCAATGAGCAGTTCTTC.

The CDR3 bases are TGTGCCACCAGTGATGGGGCTAGCGGCTCCTACAATGAGCAGTTCTTC. Residues: CATSDGASGSYNEQFF. The chain links TRBV24-1 to TRBJ2-1, with 7 bases matching TRBD2. This CDR3 spans 16 amino acids. V lost 3 bases, J lost 0 bases, and 4 bases stayed unmatched. Germline V lookup: CDR1 KGHDR, CDR2 SFDVKD.

The gene calls are TRBV3-1 (or the pseudogene TRBV3-2) and TRBJ1-2; perhaps TRBD1 as D (5 bases). Germline-derived CDR1 and CDR2 are LGHDT and YNNKEL (reference sequence). This CDR3 is 12 amino acids long. Deletions cut 5 bases from V and 8 bases from J, with 12 bases between. Written as DNA, the CDR3 is TGTGCCAGCAGCTACCAGGGAGGGGGCTACACCTTC. The encoded protein is CASSYQGGGYTF.

A few counts support this clone. The V call is TRBV24-1, the J call TRBJ2-1; TRBD1 aligns across 10 bases. Trimming cost V 4 bases and J 7 bases; bases outside gene matches: 6. The CDR3 extends over 15 amino acids. The V gene's germline CDR1 is KGHDR and CDR2 SFDVKD. The CDR3 sequence: CATSELTGGGNEQFF. For the CDR3, the DNA is TGTGCCACCAGTGAACTGACAGGGGGCGGGAATGAGCAGTTCTTC.

The chain uses TRBV7-2 and TRBJ2-3; no reliable D call. CDR3 length equals 16 residues. V was pared by 0 bases and J by 4 bases, with 14 bases between. In germline, CDR1 is SGHTA, CDR2 FQGNSA. Here the CDR3 DNA reads TGTGCCAGCAGCTTAGCGGGTCTAGTAGTGGCAGATACGCAGTATTTT. This sequence encodes CASSLAGLVVADTQYF.

This sequence joins TRBV5-6 and TRBJ2-7; perhaps TRBD1 as D (6 bases). The V gene's germline CDR1 is SGHDT and CDR2 YYEEEE. This CDR3 spans 15 amino acids. V lost 3 bases and J lost 5, with 18 bases in between. CDR3 protein: CASSSKGAGEHEQYF. In DNA form, the CDR3 reads TGTGCCAGCAGCTCGAAAGGGGCAGGGGAACACGAGCAGTACTTC.

This clone was recorded only once. This chain joins TRBV6-1 and TRBJ2-1; TRBD1 matches 8 bases. Germline lookup yields CDR1 MNHNS and CDR2 SASEGT. With 2 bases clipped from V and 8 bases from J, the junction kept 17 bases outside the gene matches. The CDR3 consists of 18 residues. The CDR3 nucleotides read TGTGCCAGCAGTGAACGGCCGGGACAGGCTAACCATTTTGATGAGCAGTTCTTC. It encodes CASSERPGQANHFDEQFF.

V and J are TRBV6-1 and TRBJ2-1; the match to TRBD1 covers 7 bases. The V and J ends lost 4 bases and 4 bases, in that order; junction bases with no gene match: 13. Germline V gene lookup returns CDR1 MNHNS and CDR2 SASEGT. CDR3 length equals 17 residues. The chain's CDR3 is CASSAPQGFRLYNEQFF. CDR3 sequence (DNA): TGTGCCAGCAGTGCGCCACAGGGGTTTAGGCTATACAATGAGCAGTTCTTC.

This rearrangement joins TRBV7-2 to TRBJ1-6; 9 nucleotides agree with TRBD1. The CDR3 consists of 14 residues. The germline CDR1 and CDR2 sequences are SGHTA and FQGNSA. The V and J ends lost 5 bases and 14 bases, in that order; junction bases with no gene match: 10. CDR3: CASSKGTGLMSLHF. CDR3 nucleotides: TGTGCCAGCAGCAAAGGGACAGGGCTTATGTCCCTCCACTTT.

The chain carries TRBV7-2 and TRBJ2-6; D remains unclear. This CDR3 spans 17 amino acids. V was cut by 0 bases and J by 2 bases, with 11 bases left in between. Germline-derived CDR1 and CDR2 are SGHTA and FQGNSA. The CDR3 sequence is CASSLARGRTGANVLTF. The CDR3, as DNA: TGTGCCAGCAGCTTAGCTCGCGGTAGGACTGGGGCCAACGTCCTGACTTTC.

The gene calls are TRBV7-2 and TRBJ2-3; D not resolved. The V gene lost 5 bases and the J gene lost 3 bases, with 6 bases spanning the gap. This CDR3 has 12 residues. Looked up from germline, CDR1 is SGHTA and CDR2 is FQGNSA. DNA of the CDR3: TGTGCCAGCAGCCTCCTAACAGATACGCAGTATTTT. Translating it yields CASSLLTDTQYF.

The chain links TRBV7-9 to TRBJ2-1; no clear D gene. This CDR3 is built from 13 residues. The V end lost 1 base, the J end lost 2 bases, and 3 bases lay between the germline ends. Germline V lookup: CDR1 SEHNR, CDR2 FQNEAQ (reference sequence). The CDR3 coding sequence is TGTGCCAGCAGCTTAGACACCTACAATGAGCAGTTCTTC. Protein: CASSLDTYNEQFF.

The rearrangement uses TRBV4-3 and TRBJ2-7; 7 bases line up with TRBD1. Germline trimming cut 4 bases from V and 1 base from J; bases unmatched to any gene: 4. This CDR3 has 14 amino acids. Germline CDR1 and CDR2: LGHNA and YSLEER. CDR3 loop: CASSRETGSYEQYF. In DNA, the CDR3 is TGCGCCAGCAGCCGCGAGACAGGGTCCTACGAGCAGTACTTC.